These T cell receptor beta chains were read from a single sample in a study of cytotoxic CD8 clonotypes in ibrutinib-treated CLL. Only in-frame clones appear in the TCRdb table, and some are missing; sequencing was by immunoSEQ multiplex PCR. The sample includes 60,000 to 95,000 clones, approximately 82% seen only once; the top ten take about 39%. This specimen consisted of PBMCs, obtained after 24 months of ibrutinib treatment. All receptors derive from a human donor with chronic lymphocytic leukemia. Both conserved end residues are part of each CDR3. The D gene is left open where the match is weak. Not every row has a clone size; where given, it reads once, few, many or a size class.

v_call: TRBV7-3
d_call: TRBD1
clone_size: NA
j_call: TRBJ2-2
cdr3_nt: TGTGCCAGCAGTCCTTCGAGGGACAGGGCAGCGAACACCGGGGAGCTGTTTTTT
cdr3_aa: CASSPSRDRAANTGELFF

v_call: TRBV19
d_call: NA
clone_size: NA
j_call: TRBJ2-5
cdr3_nt: TGTGCCAGTAGTATATCCCGGGACGGCCAAGAGACCCAGTACTTC
cdr3_aa: CASSISRDGQETQYF

v_call: TRBV6-1
d_call: NA
clone_size: few
j_call: TRBJ2-7
cdr3_nt: TGTGCCAGCAGTGAAGTAGGTGCCCGATACGAGCAGTACTTC
cdr3_aa: CASSEVGARYEQYF

v_call: TRBV27
d_call: TRBD1
clone_size: NA
j_call: TRBJ1-2
cdr3_nt: TGTGCCAGCAGTCCAAGAAGACCGGGACAGGGGGCCCATGGCTACACCTTC
cdr3_aa: CASSPRRPGQGAHGYTF

v_call: TRBV7-9
d_call: NA
clone_size: NA
j_call: TRBJ2-3
cdr3_nt: TGTGCCAGCAGTTTCACAGATACGCAGTATTTT
cdr3_aa: CASSFTDTQYF

v_call: TRBV7-6
d_call: NA
clone_size: NA
j_call: TRBJ2-5
cdr3_nt: TGTGCCAGCAGCCCTAACAGCTACCAAGAGACCCAGTACTTC
cdr3_aa: CASSPNSYQETQYF

v_call: TRBV25-1
d_call: NA
clone_size: NA
j_call: TRBJ2-7
cdr3_nt: TGTGCCAGCAGTGAATTGGGCTACGAGCAGTACTTC
cdr3_aa: CASSELGYEQYF

v_call: TRBV6-5
d_call: TRBD1
clone_size: NA
j_call: TRBJ1-4
cdr3_nt: TGTGCCAGCAGTCGGGACCGGGACAGGGAGGAAAAACTGTTTTTT
cdr3_aa: CASSRDRDREEKLFF

v_call: TRBV6-1
d_call: TRBD2
clone_size: NA
j_call: TRBJ2-7
cdr3_nt: TGTGCCAGCAGTTCGGGGGGGGCAGGGTATGACTTC
cdr3_aa: CASSSGGAGYDF

v_call: TRBV18
d_call: TRBD2
clone_size: NA
j_call: TRBJ2-1
cdr3_nt: TGTGCCAGCTCACCGCTAGCGGGAGGGCAGTTGTGGTCCTACAATGAGCAGTTCTTC
cdr3_aa: CASSPLAGGQLWSYNEQFF

v_call: TRBV5-4
d_call: TRBD2
clone_size: NA
j_call: TRBJ2-3
cdr3_nt: TGTGCCAGCAGCCAAACTAGCGGGAGAGGAGATACGCAGTATTTT
cdr3_aa: CASSQTSGRGDTQYF

v_call: TRBV5-8
d_call: NA
clone_size: NA
j_call: TRBJ2-5
cdr3_nt: TGTGCCAGCAGTCTCTTTAGGGTAGAGACCCAGTACTTC
cdr3_aa: CASSLFRVETQYF

v_call: TRBV7-6
d_call: TRBD1
clone_size: NA
j_call: TRBJ2-1
cdr3_nt: TGTGCCAGCAGCTTAGGACAGGGGGCTAAAAATGAGCAGTTCTTC
cdr3_aa: CASSLGQGAKNEQFF

v_call: TRBV9
d_call: NA
clone_size: NA
j_call: TRBJ2-5
cdr3_nt: TGTGCCAGCTGCCCAGGGGGGGGCCCAGAGACCCAGTACTTC
cdr3_aa: CASCPGGGPETQYF

v_call: TRBV9
d_call: NA
clone_size: NA
j_call: TRBJ2-3
cdr3_nt: TGTGCCAGCAGCGCAACCGGAGGGGTGCAGGGAACAGATACGCAGTATTTT
cdr3_aa: CASSATGGVQGTDTQYF

v_call: TRBV28
d_call: NA
clone_size: NA
j_call: TRBJ1-3
cdr3_nt: TGTGCCAGCAGTTTTGGGGATCCTGGAAACACCATATATTTT
cdr3_aa: CASSFGDPGNTIYF

v_call: TRBV5-1
d_call: NA
clone_size: NA
j_call: TRBJ2-1
cdr3_nt: TGCGCCAGCAGCTTGGCCCTAGCGAAATACAATGAGCAGTTCTTC
cdr3_aa: CASSLALAKYNEQFF

v_call: TRBV6-6
d_call: TRBD2
clone_size: NA
j_call: TRBJ2-3
cdr3_nt: TGTGCCAGCAGTCTCGGACTAGCTTCAGATACGCAGTATTTT
cdr3_aa: CASSLGLASDTQYF

v_call: TRBV30
d_call: TRBD1
clone_size: NA
j_call: TRBJ1-2
cdr3_nt: TGTGCCTGGAGCCAAGGGGGCGCCGGCTATGGCTACACCTTC
cdr3_aa: CAWSQGGAGYGYTF

v_call: TRBV21-1
d_call: NA
clone_size: few
j_call: TRBJ2-7
cdr3_nt: TGTGCCAGCAGCCGATGGGGACTAGCGGGTTACTCCTACGAGCAGTACTTC
cdr3_aa: CASSRWGLAGYSYEQYF

v_call: TRBV5-1
d_call: NA
clone_size: NA
j_call: TRBJ1-4
cdr3_nt: TGCGCCAGCAGCTTGTCACCGTCGGCAACTAATGAAAAACTGTTTTTT
cdr3_aa: CASSLSPSATNEKLFF

v_call: TRBV2
d_call: NA
clone_size: NA
j_call: TRBJ1-3
cdr3_nt: TGTGCCAGCAGTGAAGAGTCCGGAAACACCATATATTTT
cdr3_aa: CASSEESGNTIYF

v_call: TRBV6-1
d_call: NA
clone_size: few
j_call: TRBJ1-3
cdr3_nt: TGTGCCAGCAGTCTCGGGGGCTTTTCTGGAAACACCATATATTTT
cdr3_aa: CASSLGGFSGNTIYF

v_call: TRBV5-1
d_call: TRBD1
clone_size: NA
j_call: TRBJ2-7
cdr3_nt: TGCGCCAGCAGCTCCGGACAGGCCGGCCACGAGCAGTACTTC
cdr3_aa: CASSSGQAGHEQYF

v_call: TRBV15
d_call: NA
clone_size: NA
j_call: TRBJ2-5
cdr3_nt: TGTGCCACCAGCAGAGATATCGGACAGGGAGGGTTAGAGACCCAGTACTTC
cdr3_aa: CATSRDIGQGGLETQYF

v_call: TRBV7-9
d_call: NA
clone_size: NA
j_call: TRBJ2-3
cdr3_nt: TGTGCCAGCGGGGAGACGGCCGGATACACAGATACGCAGTATTTT
cdr3_aa: CASGETAGYTDTQYF

v_call: TRBV19
d_call: TRBD2
clone_size: NA
j_call: TRBJ2-3
cdr3_nt: TGTGCCAGTAGTCGCGGGAGAGATACGCAGTATTTT
cdr3_aa: CASSRGRDTQYF

v_call: TRBV6-5
d_call: NA
clone_size: NA
j_call: TRBJ2-1
cdr3_nt: TGTGCCAGCAGTCCACTAATTGGGAACAATGAGCAGTTCTTC
cdr3_aa: CASSPLIGNNEQFF

v_call: TRBV5-4
d_call: NA
clone_size: NA
j_call: TRBJ2-2
cdr3_nt: TGTGCCAGCAGCCCTGCCGGCCGGTGGCCCGGGGAGCTGTTTTTT
cdr3_aa: CASSPAGRWPGELFF

v_call: TRBV28
d_call: NA
clone_size: NA
j_call: TRBJ2-4
cdr3_nt: TGTGCCAGCAGTTTTGACAGAAGTCTAGCCAAAAACATTCAGTACTTC
cdr3_aa: CASSFDRSLAKNIQYF

v_call: TRBV5-1
d_call: NA
clone_size: NA
j_call: TRBJ2-7
cdr3_nt: TGCGCCAGCAGCTTGGCCGGGGGTTCGGATGGGGCCGAGCAGTACTTC
cdr3_aa: CASSLAGGSDGAEQYF

v_call: TRBV10-3
d_call: NA
clone_size: NA
j_call: TRBJ2-2
cdr3_nt: TGTGCCATCAGTGATGCTACATCCGGGGAGCTGTTTTTT
cdr3_aa: CAISDATSGELFF

v_call: TRBV27
d_call: NA
clone_size: NA
j_call: TRBJ2-3
cdr3_nt: TGTGCCAGCAGTTTAGTGGTGTCGGGTGGAGATACGCAGTATTTT
cdr3_aa: CASSLVVSGGDTQYF

v_call: TRBV5-1
d_call: NA
clone_size: NA
j_call: TRBJ2-7
cdr3_nt: TGCGCCAGCAGCCTGACAGGAAGCAGCTCCTACGAGCAGTACTTC
cdr3_aa: CASSLTGSSSYEQYF

v_call: TRBV7-3
d_call: NA
clone_size: NA
j_call: TRBJ2-3
cdr3_nt: TGCGCCAGCAGCCGAGGACAGAGCACAGATACGCAGTATTTT
cdr3_aa: CASSRGQSTDTQYF

v_call: TRBV9
d_call: TRBD1
clone_size: NA
j_call: TRBJ1-2
cdr3_nt: TGTGCCAGCAGCGTAGCCCCAGGGGGCGCCTGGTATGGCTACACCTTC
cdr3_aa: CASSVAPGGAWYGYTF